Below are 32 T cell receptor beta chains sequenced from a single sample in a study of CXCR3-negative and CXCR3-positive naive CD8 T cells. Study-wide results and caveats: Greater hydrophobicity was found in TRB CDR3s of CXCR3-positive naive cells than of CXCR3-negative naive cells.

These TCRs' antigens remain unknown. TRB cDNA was prepared as libraries by UMI-labeled 5' RACE. Each CDR3 protein gets one entry in TCRdb, which reprocessed the 5' RACE reads and gives no DNA. Found here are roughly 50,000 distinct CDR3 sequences; the top ten clones hold roughly 0.59%. The sample was naive CXCR3+ CD8+ T cells from blood. Subset meaning: CD45RO-CCR7+CD27+CD95- naive CD8+ T cells expressing CXCR3 (TNR3+). Receptor source: a human donor in good health. Some clones in this sample may be carry-over from other donors' samples.

This chain joins TRBV12-3 or TRBV12-4 and TRBJ2-5; TCRdb lists TRBD1, though no DNA is available to test this call. The CDR3 is 16 amino acids. The CDR3 sequence: CTSSLRPGQGKETQYF.

This sequence joins TRBV7-9 and TRBJ2-3; no DNA is available, so the TRBD2 call from TCRdb remains unchecked. Germline CDR1 SEHNR, CDR2 FQNEAQ (reference sequence). This CDR3 contains 16 residues. The CDR3 loop is CASSSPGTSGEDTQYF.

This chain joins TRBV20-1 and TRBJ2-7; checking the TCRdb D call of TRBD1 is not possible without DNA. The CDR3 contains 14 residues. Germline V CDR1 and CDR2: DFQATT, SNEGSKA (reference sequence). This CDR3 is CSARDGRTEYEQYF.

The rearrangement joins TRBV7-2 to TRBJ2-5. Germline V lookup: CDR1 SGHTA, CDR2 FQGNSA. The CDR3 length is 15 residues. The CDR3 loop reads CASSLGYPPQETQYF.

The rearrangement joins TRBV14 to TRBJ2-1. This CDR3 comprises 12 residues. In germline, CDR1 is SGHDN, CDR2 FVKESK. CDR3 sequence: CASSDGDNEQFF.

This sequence joins TRBV29-1 and TRBJ1-5; TCRdb designates TRBD1, a call that cannot be tested without DNA. The germline CDR1 and CDR2 sequences are SQVTM and ANQGSEA. The CDR3 runs to 14 residues. The CDR3 spells CSVVAEGADQPQHF.

The chain couples TRBV29-1 to TRBJ2-1; absent DNA, TCRdb's TRBD1 call cannot be checked. This CDR3 is built from 13 residues. Germline CDR1 is SQVTM and CDR2 is ANQGSEA. CDR3 protein: CSVVPSGSNEQFF.

The rearrangement uses TRBV29-1 and TRBJ1-2. This CDR3 region has 15 residues. Germline V gives CDR1 SQVTM, CDR2 ANQGSEA. CDR3: CSVPPSGGHLYGYTF.

The chain recombines TRBV7-2 with TRBJ1-4; TCRdb lists TRBD1, though no DNA is available to test this call. Germline CDR1 SGHTA, CDR2 FQGNSA. This CDR3 is 15 amino acids long. This chain's CDR3 is CASSFSGQGNEKLFF.

The chain couples TRBV5-4 to TRBJ1-1. The germline CDR1 and CDR2 sequences are SGHNT and YYREEE (reference sequence). CDR3 size: 16 residues. The CDR3 sequence is CASSLEVAARYTEAFF.

The rearrangement joins TRBV14 to TRBJ2-1. Germline assignment: CDR1 SGHDN and CDR2 FVKESK. This CDR3 is built from 12 residues. CDR3 protein: CASSDGDNDQFF.

V is TRBV12-3 or TRBV12-4 and J is TRBJ2-1. CDR3 length: 13 residues. This CDR3 reads CASSFYAQNEQFF.

The chain combines TRBV6-5 with TRBJ2-7; the D call from TCRdb, TRBD1, cannot be confirmed without DNA. Germline-derived CDR1 and CDR2 are MNHEY and SVGAGI. The CDR3 spans 15 residues. This CDR3 reads CASSYSQEAHYEQYF.

This chain connects TRBV6-5 to TRBJ2-5. This CDR3 contains 14 residues. Germline values: CDR1 MNHEY, CDR2 SVGAGI. CDR3 in amino acids: CASSSRRNQETQYF.

The chain joins TRBV12-3 or TRBV12-4 to TRBJ2-2; the TRBD1 assignment by TCRdb is unverifiable without DNA. The CDR3 sequence is 12 residues long. The CDR3 sequence: CAGGGNTGELFF.

The chain uses TRBV20-1 and TRBJ2-1; TCRdb indicates TRBD2, and absent DNA this call remains unverified. This CDR3 is 16 amino acids long. CDR1 and CDR2 (germline): DFQATT, SNEGSKA (reference sequence). The CDR3 loop is CSARDPVSGVGNEQFF.

This chain uses TRBV12-3 or TRBV12-4 with TRBJ2-7. The CDR3 extends over 12 amino acids. The CDR3 here is CASSGFSYEQYF.

The chain has TRBV20-1 and TRBJ2-3; the TCRdb D gene call, TRBD2, has no DNA to confirm it. The germline gives CDR1 DFQATT, CDR2 SNEGSKA (reference sequence). This CDR3 region has 17 residues. The CDR3 loop reads CSAKFRGRAGLTDTQYF.

The chain carries TRBV24-1 and TRBJ2-2; TCRdb's assignment of TRBD1 cannot be checked, as there is no DNA. CDR1 and CDR2 (germline): KGHDR, SFDVKD. The length of the CDR3 is 13 residues. The CDR3 sequence: CATRQENTGELFF.

The chain links TRBV4-2 to TRBJ2-2; the TRBD1 assignment by TCRdb is unverifiable without DNA. The CDR3 covers 15 residues. Germline V gives CDR1 LGHNA, CDR2 YNFKEQ. The CDR3: CASSQGTGPTGELFF.

This chain joins TRBV29-1 and TRBJ1-2. CDR1 SQVTM and CDR2 ANQGSEA come from the germline V gene. The CDR3 is made up of 12 amino acids. CDR3 sequence reads: CSVGQPAIGYTF.

The chain joins TRBV15 to TRBJ1-1. This CDR3 comprises 13 residues. Germline V CDR1 and CDR2: LNHNV, YYDKDF (reference sequence). This chain's CDR3 is CATSLVGETEAFF. Full variable domain (remainder filled in from reference TRBV15 and TRBJ1-1): DAMVIQNPRYQVTQFGKPVTLSCSQTLNHNVMYWYQQKSSQAPKLLFHYYDKDFNNEADTPDNFQSRRPNTSFCFLDIRSPGLGDTAMYLCATSLVGETEAFFGQGTRLTVV.

The rearrangement joins TRBV29-1 to TRBJ2-7. Germline values: CDR1 SQVTM, CDR2 ANQGSEA. This CDR3 is built from 15 residues. This CDR3 is CSVEDEGRDSYEQYF.

This rearrangement joins TRBV6-6 to TRBJ2-5. This CDR3 is built from 13 residues. The germline V gene has CDR1 MNHNY and CDR2 SVGAGI (reference sequence). CDR3 residues: CASSGFKTETQYF.

V and J are TRBV15 and TRBJ2-7; the D gene TCRdb calls, TRBD1, cannot be checked with no DNA. The CDR3 runs 13 residues. In germline, CDR1 is LNHNV, CDR2 YYDKDF (reference sequence). CDR3 in amino acids: CATRTWTGYEQYF.

This sequence joins TRBV29-1 and TRBJ2-7; TCRdb's D call, TRBD2, is unchecked because there is no DNA. This CDR3 has 14 amino acids. The V gene's germline CDR1 is SQVTM and CDR2 ANQGSEA. The CDR3 sequence is CSVGLAGGNYEQYF.

The rearrangement uses TRBV9 and TRBJ2-1; TCRdb's D gene call, TRBD1, goes unchecked for lack of DNA. The CDR3 length is 17 residues. CDR1 and CDR2 from the germline V gene are SGDLS and YYNGEE. CDR3: CASSVVSGDRVPNEQFF.

The chain uses TRBV29-1 and TRBJ1-2; with no DNA, the TCRdb D assignment of TRBD1 cannot be verified. Looked up from germline, CDR1 is SQVTM and CDR2 is ANQGSEA. The CDR3 loop spans 15 amino acids. The CDR3 loop reads CSATPVGQGHYGYTF.

This chain uses TRBV12-3 or TRBV12-4 with TRBJ2-5. There are 15 residues in the CDR3. The CDR3 reads CASSPQQIDQETQYF.

The chain's CDR3 is CASSGTGTYEQYF. This sequence joins TRBV7-9 and TRBJ2-7; TCRdb indicates TRBD1, and absent DNA this call remains unverified. CDR1 and CDR2 (germline): SEHNR, FQNEAQ (reference sequence). The CDR3 consists of 13 residues.

This sequence joins TRBV5-1 and TRBJ2-7. Germline assignment: CDR1 SGHRS and CDR2 YFSETQ. This CDR3 contains 14 residues. The CDR3 loop is CASSFGDPSFEQYF.

The V and J genes are TRBV7-9 and TRBJ2-1; as DNA is missing, the TRBD2 call by TCRdb cannot be tested. The CDR3 consists of 16 residues. Germline CDR1 is SEHNR and CDR2 is FQNEAQ (reference sequence). Here the CDR3 reads CASSQGTSGSSDEQFF.